This T cell receptor (beta chain) was documented in a study of blood T cell repertoires in COVID-19. Across the whole study: Sites in the United States, Italy and Spain provided acute and convalescent COVID-19 samples.

In the study's own analysis: Amplifying reference gene primers gave estimates of nucleated cell counts. Data came from immunoSEQ multiplex PCR; TCRdb stores just in-frame clones and leaves some out. The D gene and trimming were derived from the DNA, and the V and J assignments and clone size from that table. The table has around 200,000 clones, roughly 87% seen once. The CDR3 is 15 amino acids. Trimming removed 3 bases at V and 8 bases at J, with 19 bases between. Germline-derived CDR1 and CDR2 are MNHEY and SMNVEV (reference sequence). V is TRBV27 and J is TRBJ1-2; D uncertain. Sequenced sample: peripheral blood. The sequence came from a man aged 35 to 55 with active or convalescent COVID-19. The CDR3 coding sequence is TGTGCCAGCAGTTTTACCAATTTCAAGGCGGGAGGCTACACCTTC. Translating it yields CASSFTNFKAGGYTF.